This T cell receptor beta chain was profiled in a study of T cells in Graves' hyperthyroidism and ophthalmopathy. Overall study results and limits: Stable hyperthyroidism was separated from ophthalmopathy by a model based on 13 V-J features.

As for this clonotype: Its antigen is unidentified.

Template material for amplifying TCR beta CDR3 regions consisted of RNA transcripts. HTBI primers were employed in a first-round RT-PCR of the TCR CDR3. TCRdb reanalysed the multiplex PCR reads using MiXCR and keeps one entry per CDR3 protein. The table lists 300,000 or so distinct CDR3 sequences, roughly 21% of them singletons. Sequenced: blood. The sequence was collected from a woman aged 50 to 65 with Graves' hyperthyroidism.

CDR3 DNA: TGCAGCGCCAGTTTGAACACCGGGGAGCTGTTTTTT. It translates to CSASLNTGELFF. The V call is TRBV29-1, the J call TRBJ2-2; D gene ambiguous. CDR3 length: 12 residues. CDR1 and CDR2 from the germline V gene are SQVTM and ANQGSEA. Trimming left V 7 bases short and J 1 base short, with 7 bases between.